The rows below give T cell receptor beta chains drawn from one sample of a study of beta chain features in type 1 diabetes. Produced via immunoSEQ multiplex PCR; TCRdb's table is partial and in-frame only. This sample has 860,000 or so clones, with 15% to 20% found just once. Material: naive CD4+ T cells from blood. These receptors were obtained from a woman between 18 and 30 years old in good health. Each CDR3 is given with its conserved first and last residue. The D gene is left open where the match is weak. Expanded clones get a size class; other rows say once, few or many, or leave the size out.

TRBV2	13	TRBJ1-1	.	many	CASSPELNTEAFF	TGTGCCAGCAGCCCAGAGCTGAACACTGAAGCTTTCTTT
TRBV28	14	TRBJ2-7	.	few	CASSLLYRSDEQYF	TGTGCCAGCAGTTTACTTTATCGGTCCGACGAGCAGTACTTC
TRBV19	14	TRBJ2-3	.	.	CASSTNRETDTQYF	TGTGCCAGTAGTACAAACAGGGAAACAGATACGCAGTATTTT
TRBV9	13	TRBJ2-3	.	.	CASSVGGSDTQYF	TGTGCCAGCAGCGTAGGCGGGTCAGATACGCAGTATTTT
TRBV7-2	12	TRBJ2-7	.	.	CASSPLPDEQYF	TGTGCCAGCAGCCCTCTACCAGACGAGCAGTACTTC
TRBV19	18	TRBJ2-6	.	.	CASSMRRGGYSGANVLTF	TGTGCCAGTAGTATGAGGAGGGGCGGATATTCTGGGGCCAACGTCCTGACTTTC
TRBV11-3	14	TRBJ1-2	.	.	CASRRRAFDYGYTF	TGTGCCAGCAGGCGCCGTGCGTTCGACTATGGCTACACCTTC
TRBV5-6	15	TRBJ2-7	TRBD2	.	CASSWGLASSYEQYF	TGTGCCAGCAGCTGGGGACTAGCGAGCTCCTACGAGCAGTACTTC
TRBV18	15	TRBJ2-1	.	.	CASSPMREGQSEQFF	TGTGCCAGCTCACCAATGCGGGAAGGTCAGAGTGAGCAGTTCTTC
TRBV5-8	16	TRBJ2-1	TRBD2	.	CASSLEVLAGGGEQFF	TGTGCCAGCAGCTTGGAGGTCCTAGCGGGAGGTGGTGAGCAGTTCTTC
TRBV6-5	14	TRBJ2-1	.	.	CASSNTRQVGEQFF	TGTGCCAGCAGTAATACCCGACAGGTCGGTGAGCAGTTCTTC
TRBV28	15	TRBJ1-1	.	.	CASSLPLTGNTEAFF	TGTGCCAGCAGTTTACCGCTGACAGGGAACACTGAAGCTTTCTTT
TRBV6-1	19	TRBJ2-4	TRBD2	few	CASSEVVPFFSGRKDIQYF	TGTGCCAGCAGTGAAGTTGTTCCGTTTTTTAGCGGGAGGAAAGACATTCAGTACTTC
TRBV28	14	TRBJ1-1	.	.	CASSFGGLSTEAFF	TGTGCCAGCAGTTTCGGCGGGTTGAGCACTGAAGCTTTCTTT
TRBV18	14	TRBJ1-1	.	.	CASSPSLPNTEAFF	TGTGCCAGCTCACCCTCGCTTCCGAACACTGAAGCTTTCTTT
TRBV5-1	13	TRBJ2-5	.	few	CASSRGEQETQYF	TGCGCCAGCAGCCGGGGAGAGCAAGAGACCCAGTACTTC
TRBV5-4	13	TRBJ2-5	.	few	CASRSAGQETQYF	TGTGCCAGCAGATCCGCGGGGCAAGAGACCCAGTACTTC
TRBV7-7	14	TRBJ2-3	TRBD2	few	CASSGGPGPDTQYF	TGTGCTAGCAGCGGGGGACCGGGGCCAGATACGCAGTATTTT
TRBV7-9	13	TRBJ2-7	.	few	CASSQFSGWEQYF	TGCGCCAGCAGTCAGTTCAGCGGGTGGGAGCAGTACTTC
TRBV5-1	15	TRBJ2-3	TRBD1	few	CASSFRTGFSDTQYF	TGCGCCAGCAGCTTCAGGACAGGGTTTTCAGATACGCAGTATTTT
TRBV5-4	18	TRBJ2-5	TRBD1	.	CASSLDRGTGESGETQYF	TGTGCCAGCAGCTTGGATAGAGGGACAGGGGAATCGGGAGAGACCCAGTACTTC
TRBV7-9	15	TRBJ2-1	TRBD2	few	CASSLGASGSYEQFF	TGTGCCAGCAGCTTAGGGGCTAGCGGGAGTTATGAGCAGTTCTTC
TRBV13	13	TRBJ1-2	.	.	CASSLMSNYGYTF	TGTGCCAGCAGCTTAATGTCTAACTATGGCTACACCTTC
TRBV5-5	15	TRBJ2-2	.	few	CASSLAVRGTGELFF	TGTGCCAGCAGCTTGGCAGTTCGCGGGACCGGGGAGCTGTTTTTT
TRBV6-5	15	TRBJ1-2	.	.	CASSRGGGGNYGYTF	TGTGCCAGCAGTAGGGGTGGCGGAGGAAACTATGGCTACACCTTC
TRBV28	14	TRBJ1-2	.	.	CASTLGTDIYGYTF	TGTGCCAGCACCTTGGGGACCGACATCTATGGCTACACCTTC
TRBV7-2	16	TRBJ2-1	.	.	CASSVSLSSSYNEQFF	TGTGCCAGCAGCGTTAGTCTGTCGAGCTCCTACAATGAGCAGTTCTTC
TRBV6-5	12	TRBJ2-1	.	few	CASRPAHNEQFF	TGTGCCAGCAGGCCAGCTCACAATGAGCAGTTCTTC
TRBV4-2	13	TRBJ2-3	.	.	CASSQDWGDTQYF	TGTGCCAGCAGCCAAGATTGGGGAGATACGCAGTATTTT
TRBV7-2	13	TRBJ2-3	.	few	CASGPTGTDTQYF	TGTGCCAGCGGTCCTACAGGGACAGATACGCAGTATTTT
TRBV15	16	TRBJ2-4	TRBD2	few	CATSRDSSGSVDIQYF	TGTGCCACCAGCAGAGATTCCAGCGGGAGTGTGGACATTCAGTACTTC
TRBV4-3	17	TRBJ2-2	TRBD2	few	CASSQGWGLAGTGELFF	TGCGCCAGCAGCCAAGGTTGGGGACTAGCGGGAACCGGGGAGCTGTTTTTT
TRBV28	17	TRBJ1-5	TRBD1	few	CASSRGDRVTGNQPQHF	TGTGCCAGCAGTCGAGGGGACAGGGTCACGGGCAATCAGCCCCAGCATTTT
TRBV5-4	16	TRBJ2-5	TRBD1	.	CASSFSQGARQETQYF	TGTGCCAGCAGCTTCTCACAGGGGGCGCGGCAAGAGACCCAGTACTTC
TRBV6-1	16	TRBJ2-7	.	.	CASSELPGGLSYEQYF	TGTGCCAGCAGTGAATTACCCGGGGGTTTGTCCTACGAGCAGTACTTC
TRBV6-5	16	TRBJ2-2	.	few	CASSYLTDPNTGELFF	TGTGCCAGCAGTTACCTGACAGACCCGAACACCGGGGAGCTGTTTTTT
TRBV4-1	18	TRBJ1-5	.	.	CASSQDFEGADGNQPQHF	TGCGCCAGCAGCCAAGATTTCGAAGGGGCTGACGGCAATCAGCCCCAGCATTTT
TRBV28	11	TRBJ1-2	TRBD1	.	CASTTGRGYTF	TGTGCCAGCACGACAGGGCGTGGCTACACCTTC
TRBV27	19	TRBJ2-3	.	.	CASSLRPGPVRRNTDTQYF	TGTGCCAGCAGTTTACGGCCGGGACCAGTGCGGCGAAACACAGATACGCAGTATTTT
TRBV29-1	13	TRBJ2-7	.	.	CSVGWAGAYEQYF	TGCAGCGTTGGATGGGCAGGGGCCTACGAGCAGTACTTC
TRBV6-1	16	TRBJ2-3	TRBD2	few	CASSESAGGPLDTQYF	TGTGCCAGCAGTGAATCTGCGGGAGGGCCTTTAGATACGCAGTATTTT